This T cell receptor beta chain was identified in a study of OX40 agonist ivuxolimab in advanced cancers. Study-wide background: Patients were treated with intravenous ivuxolimab, dosed at 0.01 to 10 mg/kg and infused every 2 weeks.

Germline lookup yields CDR1 MNHEY and CDR2 SVGAGI. V lost 8 bases and J lost 1, with 14 bases in between. This CDR3 has 14 residues. Produced via immunoSEQ multiplex PCR; TCRdb's table is partial and in-frame only. The data hold about 36,000 clones, with approximately 80% observed a single time. The sample consisted of CD4+ or CD8+ T cells sorted from blood, taken in a trial of the OX40 agonist ivuxolimab. This chain connects TRBV6-5 to TRBJ1-1, with D unresolved. The receptor was derived from an adult with an advanced solid tumor such as melanoma, head and neck, liver or kidney cancer. The CDR3, as DNA: TGTGCCAGCTCCCGTGTGGGCCGGAACACTGAAGCTTTCTTT. It encodes CASSRVGRNTEAFF.